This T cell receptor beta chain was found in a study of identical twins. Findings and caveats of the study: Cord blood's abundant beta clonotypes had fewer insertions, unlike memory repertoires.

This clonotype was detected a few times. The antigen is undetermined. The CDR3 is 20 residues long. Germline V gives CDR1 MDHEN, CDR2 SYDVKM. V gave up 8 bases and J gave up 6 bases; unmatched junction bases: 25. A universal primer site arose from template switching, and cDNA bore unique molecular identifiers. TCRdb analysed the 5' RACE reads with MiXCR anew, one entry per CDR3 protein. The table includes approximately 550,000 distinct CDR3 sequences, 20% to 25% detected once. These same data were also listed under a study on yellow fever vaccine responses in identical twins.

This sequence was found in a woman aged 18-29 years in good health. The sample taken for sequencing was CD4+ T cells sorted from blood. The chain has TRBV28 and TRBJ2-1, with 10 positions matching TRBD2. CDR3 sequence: CASGMRTGRAGGPFFNEQFF. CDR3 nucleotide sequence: TGTGCCAGCGGCATGAGGACAGGGCGAGCGGGAGGGCCTTTTTTCAATGAGCAGTTCTTC. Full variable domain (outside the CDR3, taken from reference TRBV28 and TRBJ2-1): DVKVTQSSRYLVKRTGEKVFLECVQDMDHENMFWYRQDPGLGLRLIYFSYDVKMKEKGDIPEGYSVSREKKERFSLILESASTNQTSMYLCASGMRTGRAGGPFFNEQFFGPGTRLTVL.